This TCR beta chain derives from a study of glioma-infiltrating T cells. In regard to this clonotype: Its antigen is not identified.

Study-wide results and caveats: Tissue-blood divergence was below expectation in non-neoplastic patients, above in gliomas.

Looked up from germline, CDR1 is KGHSH and CDR2 is LQKENI. This CDR3 has 14 residues. V lost 6 bases to trimming and J lost 0 bases, with 11 bases between them. Amplification of TCR alpha and beta CDR3 regions from RNA used iRepertoire nested multiplex PCR. Tissue mRNA or PBMC total RNA, about 90-400 ng, went into one-step reverse transcription and amplification. TCRdb re-called the multiplex PCR reads through MiXCR, storing one row per CDR3 protein. The table shows 150,000 to 200,000 distinct CDR3 sequences, with under 55% occurring only once. The J gene is TRBJ1-1, the V gene TRBV18; the D is unclear. The sequenced sample consisted of glioma tissue, nonneoplastic brain tissue, or PBMCs (not recorded which). This receptor was obtained from a human donor with low-grade glioma or glioblastoma, undergoing nonglioma brain surgery, or in good health (not recorded which). The CDR3 here is CASSSAQLNTEAFF. CDR3 bases: TGTGCCAGCTCGTCCGCACAACTGAACACTGAAGCTTTCTTT.